What follows are 24 T cell receptor beta chains derived from one specimen sequenced in a study of tumor-infiltrating lymphocytes in primary liver carcinoma. Using a constant-region primer together with ProtoScript II reverse transcriptase, TCR beta cDNA was made from approximately 0.55 ug of total RNA. ARM-PCR, slightly modified, supplied the TCR beta libraries through three nested multiplex PCR rounds. The study ran its first two PCR rounds for around 9 cycles each, using TRBV1-TRBV30 forward primers and a C-beta reverse primer. TCRdb passed the multiplex PCR reads through MiXCR, listing each CDR3 protein once. The sample comprises about 37,000 distinct CDR3 sequences, roughly 80% of which are singletons, and under 45% rests with the top ten. Co-extraction of RNA and DNA was performed on roughly 20-33 mg of unsorted bulk tissue. Sample: tumor-adjacent normal liver tissue. The receptors derive from a man in his forties or fifties with primary liver carcinoma and hepatitis B virus infection.

This chain joins TRBV2 and TRBJ2-1, with unresolved D. Germline loops: CDR1 SNHLY, CDR2 FYNNEI. V was cut by 6 bases and J by 9 bases, with 27 bases left in between. The CDR3 length is 17 residues. The CDR3 DNA sequence: TGTGCCAGCAGAGAATCAAGTACCGTGACGGCTACCCGTGAGCAGTTCTTC. This codes for CASRESSTVTATREQFF.

This clonotype was counted a few times. Germline is not matched at one junction end, which may reflect a read error. The chain links TRBV6-6 to TRBJ2-4, with TRBD1 as a possible D gene (5 bases). The germline V gene encodes CDR1 MNHNY and CDR2 SVGAGI (reference sequence). CDR3 size: 17 residues. The CDR3 DNA reads as TGTGCCAGCAGTTACTCGACATCAGGGATCGCCAAAAACGTTCAGTACTTC. It yields the protein CASSYSTSGIAKNVQYF.

This chain joins TRBV6-1 and TRBJ2-5, with TRBD1 matching 7 bases. Germline values: CDR1 MNHNS, CDR2 SASEGT. V was clipped by 6 bases and J by 7 bases; unmatched bases: 11. The CDR3 runs to 14 residues. CDR3 in DNA: TGTGCCAGCAGGGGTTCATACAGGGGTGGGACCCAGTACTTC. Its translation is CASRGSYRGGTQYF.

The DNA for the CDR3 is TGCGACGTACGGGATACCTACGAGCAGTACTTC. The encoded protein is CDVRDTYEQYF. This chain links TRBV29-1 with TRBJ2-7; weak D call: TRBD2 (5 bases). This CDR3 region has 11 residues. Per the germline V gene, CDR1 is SQVTM and CDR2 is ANQGSEA.

This clonotype was recorded a few times. Its ends do not fully match the called genes, so a read error is possible. The genes are TRBV6-2 or TRBV6-3 and TRBJ2-3; D uncertain. The CDR3 runs to 16 residues. The germline V gene has CDR1 MNHEY and CDR2 SVGEGT. In DNA form, the CDR3 reads TGTGCCAGCCTCGCGTGGTGGGCGCCGGGCACAGATATGCAGTATTTT. The encoded protein is CASLAWWAPGTDMQYF.

A word on this clonotype: The junction does not match germline at one end; this may be a read error. V usage is TRBV20-1 and J usage is TRBJ2-7; 7 bases agree with TRBD1. The CDR3 totals 15 residues. Germline assignment: CDR1 DFQATT and CDR2 SNEGSKA (reference sequence). Written as DNA, the CDR3 is TGCAATGCTAGAGATTTAGGGGACAGCTCCTACGAGCTGTACTTC. Amino acids: CNARDLGDSSYELYF.

In its sample, this clonotype was seen many times. The chain uses TRBV30 and TRBJ2-7; 9 bases are a match to TRBD1. The CDR3 spans 16 residues. The V and J ends lost 3 bases and 1 base, in that order; junction bases with no gene match: 10. From germline, CDR1 is GTSNPN and CDR2 SVGIG (reference sequence). In DNA form, the CDR3 reads TGTGCCTGGAGCGCCCCGGGACAGGGATCGTCCTACGAGCAGTACTTC. Protein product: CAWSAPGQGSSYEQYF.

This clonotype has at least ten counts. The chain recombines TRBV28 with TRBJ2-7; perhaps TRBD1 as D (6 bases). This CDR3 contains 14 residues. V gave up 5 bases and J gave up 3 bases, with 14 bases separating them. CDR1 MDHEN and CDR2 SYDVKM come from the germline V gene. CDR3 in DNA: TGTGCCAGCAGTCCTCGACAGGAGTACTACGAGCAGTACTTC. Amino acids: CASSPRQEYYEQYF.

Turning to this clonotype: No conserved phenylalanine or tryptophan is present at the end of the CDR3, so a read error is the likely explanation. This chain links TRBV11-1 with TRBJ2-4, with TRBD2 matching over 8 bases. Germline V gene sequence: CDR1 SGHAT, CDR2 FQDESV (reference sequence). Trimming cost V 3 bases and J 6 bases; bases outside gene matches: 13. This CDR3 has 17 residues. As DNA, the CDR3 is TGTGCCAGCAGCTTTCCCGGGACTAGTGGGACTAGAAACATTCAGTACTTA. Encoded protein: CASSFPGTSGTRNIQYL.

Concerning this clonotype itself: The final CDR3 position lacks the conserved phenylalanine or tryptophan, pointing to a likely read error. V gene TRBV6-1 combines with J gene TRBJ2-3; D is unresolved. The V gene's germline CDR1 is MNHNS and CDR2 SASEGT. The CDR3 is 12 amino acids. The CDR3 loop is CVSKPSIDTQYL. CDR3 sequence (DNA): TGTGTCAGCAAGCCCAGCATAGATACGCAGTATTTA.

As regards this clonotype: A read error may account for a junction end that differs from germline. The chain joins TRBV11-2 to TRBJ2-1, with D possibly being TRBD1 or TRBD2 (5 bases each). The CDR3 runs to 15 residues. Looked up from germline, CDR1 is SGHAT and CDR2 is FQNNGV. The CDR3 bases are TGTGCCAGCAGTATGCCTAGGGGAGAGAGGAATGAACAGTTCTTT. This translates into CASSMPRGERNEQFF.

The chain recombines TRBV7-2 with TRBJ2-5; a weak D match, TRBD2 (5 bases). V dropped 1 base and J dropped 4 bases, with 13 bases sitting between them. Germline assignment: CDR1 SGHTA and CDR2 FQGNSA. CDR3 length: 15 amino acids. As DNA, the CDR3 is TGTGCCAGCAGCTTAGTAGCCCGGGCGGGAGAGACCCAGTACTTC. This codes for CASSLVARAGETQYF.

About this clonotype: This may come from a read error, since a much larger clone is one base off. The V and J genes are TRBV27 and TRBJ2-4, with D perhaps assigned TRBD1 or TRBD2 (5 bases each). The ends were cut back, 6 bases at V and 5 bases at J, with 17 bases in the middle. The length of the CDR3 is 15 residues. Germline V gene sequence: CDR1 MNHEY, CDR2 SMNVEV (reference sequence). The CDR3 reads CASRPGRPVQNIQYF. In DNA, the CDR3 is TGTGCCAGCAGACCGGGACGGCCTGTCCAAAACATTCAGTACTTC.

This clonotype is large in the sample. The genes are TRBV29-1 and TRBJ2-5; TRBD1 matches at 11 bases. This CDR3 comprises 15 residues. V shed 1 base and J 4 bases; nucleotides not matched to a gene: 5. Germline V gene data show CDR1 as SQVTM and CDR2 as ANQGSEA. The DNA of the CDR3 is TGCAGCGTTGAAGCGGACAGGGGGCGAGCAGAGACCCAGTACTTC. It translates to CSVEADRGRAETQYF.

A remark on this clonotype: This may be a read error, as it is one base from a much larger clone. The chain combines TRBV4-1 with TRBJ2-5; tentative D call: TRBD1 (6 bases). CDR3 length equals 14 residues. Germline lookup yields CDR1 MGHRA and CDR2 YSYEKL. The DNA of the CDR3 is TGCGCCGGCAGCACCCTGACAGGAGTCGAGACCCAGTACTTC. Its translation is CAGSTLTGVETQYF.

This clonotype was seen ten or more times. The chain carries TRBV7-9 and TRBJ2-7; a possible D gene is TRBD1 (5 bases). V lost 4 bases to trimming and J lost 1 base, with 14 bases between them. The CDR3 extends over 15 amino acids. The germline V gene has CDR1 SEHNR and CDR2 FQNEAQ (reference sequence). For the CDR3, the DNA is TGTGCCAGCAGCTCCACCATGACAGTATCCTACGAGCAGTACTTC. Protein product: CASSSTMTVSYEQYF.

This clonotype was counted only a few times. Possible read error: a much larger clone is one base away. This chain joins TRBV16 and TRBJ2-5; 11 positions agree with TRBD2. The CDR3 sequence is 15 residues long. Germline CDR1 reads KGHSY; CDR2 reads FQNENV. J was trimmed by 5 bases and V by 6 bases; bases with no gene match: 8. Here the CDR3 DNA reads TGTGCCAGCAGGCAACTAGCGGGAGTATCGGAGACCCAGTACTTC. Translation gives CASRQLAGVSETQYF.

This chain links TRBV5-5 with TRBJ1-3; no definite D call. CDR3 length equals 14 residues. Germline V gives CDR1 SGHKS, CDR2 YYEKEE (reference sequence). The V and J ends lost 10 bases and 0 bases respectively, with 14 bases between them. This CDR3 reads CACCFFISGNTIYF. In nucleotides, the CDR3 is TGTGCCTGCTGCTTTTTTATCTCTGGAAACACCATATATTTT. Full variable domain (rest looked up from reference TRBV5-5 and TRBJ1-3): DAGVTQSPTHLIKTRGQQVTLRCSPISGHKSVSWYQQVLGQGPQFIFQYYEKEERGRGNFPDRFSARQFPNYSSELNVNALLLGDSALYLCACCFFISGNTIYFGEGSWLTVV.

To note about this clonotype: A read error may explain this, as a much larger clone is one base away. The chain couples TRBV19 to TRBJ1-5; D gene ambiguous. Trimming removed 7 bases at V and 7 bases at J, with 20 bases between. The CDR3 has 15 residues. Germline V lookup: CDR1 LNHDA, CDR2 SQIVND (reference sequence). The CDR3 sequence: CASIRALIRAQPQHF. As DNA, the CDR3 is TGTGCCAGTATTAGGGCCCTAATTAGAGCGCAGCCCCAGCATTTT.

This clonotype was detected once. A much bigger clone sits one base away, suggesting this may be a read error. The V call is TRBV6-1, the J call TRBJ2-2, with D uncertain. CDR3 size: 15 residues. Trimming left V 6 bases short and J 3 bases short, with 14 bases between. Germline loops: CDR1 MNHNS, CDR2 SASEGT. The CDR3 region has the DNA TGTGCCAGCAGCTTGATCCAGTGGGACACCGGGGAGCTGTTTTTT. This encodes CASSLIQWDTGELFF.

Concerning this clonotype itself: A much larger clone is a single base away; this may be a read error. The V gene is TRBV11-2, the J gene TRBJ2-1, with TRBD2 matching over 7 bases. The J segment lost 5 bases and the V segment lost 7 bases, leaving 11 bases of the junction unmatched. CDR3 length: 15 amino acids. CDR1 and CDR2 (germline): SGHAT, FQNNGV. The CDR3 nucleotides read TGTGCCAGCACCTTTAGCGGGCCACTCGACAATGAGCAGTTCTTC. Translating it yields CASTFSGPLDNEQFF. Using reference TRBV11-2 and TRBJ2-1 for the parts outside the CDR3, the full variable domain is EAGVAQSPRYKIIEKRQSVAFWCNPISGHATLYWYQQILGQGPKLLIQFQNNGVVDDSQLPKDRFSAERLKGVDSTLKIQPAKLEDSAVYLCASTFSGPLDNEQFFGPGTRLTVL.

Details on this clonotype: This may be a read error, as it is one base from a much larger clone. This chain joins TRBV20-1 and TRBJ2-5; D possibly uses TRBD1 or TRBD2 (6 bases each). Germline V lookup: CDR1 DFQATT, CDR2 SNEGSKA (reference sequence). Trimming removed 7 bases from V and 4 bases from J, with 16 bases in between. The CDR3 is 13 residues long. The CDR3 sequence: CSGRGREGETQYF. The CDR3 region has the DNA TGCAGTGGTCGGGGGCGTGAGGGAGAGACCCAGTACTTC.

In regard to this clonotype: The junction and the germline gene differ at one end; a read error may be behind it. V gene TRBV12-3 or TRBV12-4 combines with J gene TRBJ2-1; either TRBD1 or TRBD2 may fit D (6 bases each). The CDR3 is 12 amino acids. The CDR3 here is CDSSLGIGGKFF. The CDR3 region has the DNA TGTGACAGCAGCCTAGGGATAGGGGGGAAGTTCTTC.

A note on this clonotype: The junction shows a germline mismatch at one end, possibly a read error. The chain has TRBV29-1 and TRBJ2-2; the D gene is possibly TRBD2 (5 bases). The germline gives CDR1 SQVTM, CDR2 ANQGSEA. This CDR3 is 12 amino acids long. In DNA, the CDR3 is TGTAGCGCTATGGGTAACACCGGAGAGCTGTTTTTT. Translating gives CSAMGNTGELFF.